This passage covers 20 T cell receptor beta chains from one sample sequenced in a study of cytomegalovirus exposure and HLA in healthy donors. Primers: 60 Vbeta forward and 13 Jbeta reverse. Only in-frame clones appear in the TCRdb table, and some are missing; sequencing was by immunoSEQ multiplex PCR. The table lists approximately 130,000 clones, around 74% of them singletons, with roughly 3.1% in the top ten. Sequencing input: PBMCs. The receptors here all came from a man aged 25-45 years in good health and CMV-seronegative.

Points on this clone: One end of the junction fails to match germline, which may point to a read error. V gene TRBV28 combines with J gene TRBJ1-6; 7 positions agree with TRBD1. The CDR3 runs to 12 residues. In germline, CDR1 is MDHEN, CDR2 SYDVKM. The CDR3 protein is CASSFGQGERNF. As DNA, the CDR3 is TGTGCCAGCAGTTTTGGCCAGGGGGAGAGGAACTTT. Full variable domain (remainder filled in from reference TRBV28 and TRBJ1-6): DVKVTQSSRYLVKRTGEKVFLECVQDMDHENMFWYRQDPGLGLRLIYFSYDVKMKEKGDIPEGYSVSREKKERFSLILESASTNQTSMYLCASSFGQGERNFGNGTRLTVT.

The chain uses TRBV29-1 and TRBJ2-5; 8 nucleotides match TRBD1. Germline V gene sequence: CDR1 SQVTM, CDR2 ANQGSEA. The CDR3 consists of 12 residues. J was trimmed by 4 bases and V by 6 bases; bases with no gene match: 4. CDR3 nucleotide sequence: TGCAGCGTGAGGACAGGGTTAGAGACCCAGTACTTC. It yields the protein CSVRTGLETQYF.

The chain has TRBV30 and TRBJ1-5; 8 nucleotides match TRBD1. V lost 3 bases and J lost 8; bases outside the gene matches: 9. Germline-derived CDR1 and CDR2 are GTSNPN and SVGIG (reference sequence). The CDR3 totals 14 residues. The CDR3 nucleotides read TGTGCCTGGAGCGCCGGACAGGGAAGGAAGCCCCAGCATTTT. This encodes CAWSAGQGRKPQHF.

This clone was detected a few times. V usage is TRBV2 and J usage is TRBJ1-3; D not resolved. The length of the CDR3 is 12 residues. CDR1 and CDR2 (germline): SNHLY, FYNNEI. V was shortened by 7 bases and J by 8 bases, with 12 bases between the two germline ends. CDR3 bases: TGTGCCAGCAAAGTGATCGGAGACACCATATATTTT. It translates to CASKVIGDTIYF. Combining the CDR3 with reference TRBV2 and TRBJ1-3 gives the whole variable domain EPEVTQTPSHQVTQMGQEVILRCVPISNHLYFYWYRQILGQKVEFLVSFYNNEISEKSEIFDDQFSVERPDGSNFTLKIRSTKLEDSAMYFCASKVIGDTIYFGEGSWLTVV.

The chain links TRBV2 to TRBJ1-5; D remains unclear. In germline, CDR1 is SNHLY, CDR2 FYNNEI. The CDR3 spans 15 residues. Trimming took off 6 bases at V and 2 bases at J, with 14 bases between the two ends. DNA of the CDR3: TGTGCCAGCAGCTTAGTAAGTATCGGCAATCAGCCCCAGCATTTT. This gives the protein CASSLVSIGNQPQHF.

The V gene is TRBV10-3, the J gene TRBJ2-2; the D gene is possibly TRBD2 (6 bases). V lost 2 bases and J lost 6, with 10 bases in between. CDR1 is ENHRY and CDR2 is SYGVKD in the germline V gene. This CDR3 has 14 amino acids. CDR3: CAISEREFSGELFF. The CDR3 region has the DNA TGTGCCATCAGTGAGCGGGAGTTCTCCGGGGAGCTGTTTTTT.

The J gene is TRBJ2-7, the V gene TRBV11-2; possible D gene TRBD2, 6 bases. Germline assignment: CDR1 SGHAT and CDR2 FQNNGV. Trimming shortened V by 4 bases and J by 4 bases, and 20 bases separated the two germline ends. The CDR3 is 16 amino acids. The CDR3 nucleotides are TGTGCCAGCAGCTACTCGCCGGGACTCGGAGTATACGAGCAGTACTTC. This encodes CASSYSPGLGVYEQYF.

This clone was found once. This CDR3 is CATSSDRDHNEQFF. CDR3 DNA sequence: TGTGCCACCAGCAGTGACAGGGACCACAATGAGCAGTTCTTC. The chain carries TRBV15 and TRBJ2-1, with 7 bases identical to TRBD1. V was clipped by 3 bases and J by 5 bases; unmatched bases: 4. CDR3 length equals 14 residues. Germline CDR1 is LNHNV and CDR2 is YYDKDF (reference sequence).

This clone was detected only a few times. The CDR3 here is CASSTGGSGANVLTF. The CDR3 bases are TGTGCCAGCAGTACAGGGGGCTCTGGGGCCAACGTCCTGACTTTC. The rearrangement joins TRBV28 to TRBJ2-6; 8 positions match TRBD1. V lost 5 bases, J lost 0 bases, and 0 bases stayed unmatched. Germline V CDR1 and CDR2: MDHEN, SYDVKM. CDR3 length: 15 amino acids. Together with reference TRBV28 and TRBJ2-6, the CDR3 gives the full variable domain: DVKVTQSSRYLVKRTGEKVFLECVQDMDHENMFWYRQDPGLGLRLIYFSYDVKMKEKGDIPEGYSVSREKKERFSLILESASTNQTSMYLCASSTGGSGANVLTFGAGSRLTVL.

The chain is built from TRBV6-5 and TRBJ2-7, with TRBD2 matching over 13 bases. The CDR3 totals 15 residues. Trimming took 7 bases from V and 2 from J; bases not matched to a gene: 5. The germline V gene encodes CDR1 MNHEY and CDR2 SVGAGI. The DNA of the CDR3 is TGTGCCAGCACCTACGGGACTAGCGGGACCTACGAGCAGTACTTC. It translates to CASTYGTSGTYEQYF.

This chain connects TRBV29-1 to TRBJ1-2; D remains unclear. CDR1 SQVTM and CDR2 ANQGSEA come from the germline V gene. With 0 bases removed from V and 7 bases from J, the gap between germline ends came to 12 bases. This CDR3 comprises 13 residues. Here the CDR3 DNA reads TGCAGCGTTGAAGATTCTCCGGGGAGTGGCTACACCTTC. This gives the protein CSVEDSPGSGYTF.

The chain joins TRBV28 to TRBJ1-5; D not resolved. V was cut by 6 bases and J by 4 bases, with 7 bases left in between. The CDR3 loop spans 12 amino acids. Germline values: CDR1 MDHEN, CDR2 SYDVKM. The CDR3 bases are TGTGCCAGCAGGTGGAGTAATCAGCCCCAGCATTTT. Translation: CASRWSNQPQHF. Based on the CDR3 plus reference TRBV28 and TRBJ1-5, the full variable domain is DVKVTQSSRYLVKRTGEKVFLECVQDMDHENMFWYRQDPGLGLRLIYFSYDVKMKEKGDIPEGYSVSREKKERFSLILESASTNQTSMYLCASRWSNQPQHFGDGTRLSIL.

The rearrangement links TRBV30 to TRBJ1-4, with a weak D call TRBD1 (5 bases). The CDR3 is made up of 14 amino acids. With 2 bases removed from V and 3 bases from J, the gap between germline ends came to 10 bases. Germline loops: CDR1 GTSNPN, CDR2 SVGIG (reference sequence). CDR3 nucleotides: TGTGCCTGGAGTCTACAGGCCGCTAATGAAAAACTGTTTTTT. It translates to CAWSLQAANEKLFF.

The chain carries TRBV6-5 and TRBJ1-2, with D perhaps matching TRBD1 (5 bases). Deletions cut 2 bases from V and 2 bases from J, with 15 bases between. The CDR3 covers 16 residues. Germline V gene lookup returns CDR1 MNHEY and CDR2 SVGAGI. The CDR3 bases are TGTGCCAGCAGTTACAGATCGACAGCGCCAAACTATGGCTACACCTTC. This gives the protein CASSYRSTAPNYGYTF.

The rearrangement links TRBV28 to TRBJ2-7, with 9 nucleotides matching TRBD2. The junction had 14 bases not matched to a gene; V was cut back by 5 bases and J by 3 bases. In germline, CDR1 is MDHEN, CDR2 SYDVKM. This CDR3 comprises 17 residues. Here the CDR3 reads CASSNPRGSGRVYEQYF. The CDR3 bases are TGTGCCAGCAGTAATCCCCGGGGTAGCGGGAGAGTCTACGAGCAGTACTTC.

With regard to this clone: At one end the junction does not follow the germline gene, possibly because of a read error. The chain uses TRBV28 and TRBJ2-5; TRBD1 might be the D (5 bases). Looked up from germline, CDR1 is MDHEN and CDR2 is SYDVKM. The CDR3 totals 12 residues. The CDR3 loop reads CASRGYQETQYF. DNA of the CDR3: TGTGCCAGTAGGGGATACCAGGAGACCCAGTACTTC.

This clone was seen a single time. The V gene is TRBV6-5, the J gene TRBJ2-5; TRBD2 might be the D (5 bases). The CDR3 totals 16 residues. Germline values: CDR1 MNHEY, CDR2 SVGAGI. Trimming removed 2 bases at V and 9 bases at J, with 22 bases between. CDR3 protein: CASSYTNRGPRGAQYF. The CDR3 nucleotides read TGTGCCAGCAGTTACACCAATCGCGGGCCCCGGGGTGCCCAGTACTTC.

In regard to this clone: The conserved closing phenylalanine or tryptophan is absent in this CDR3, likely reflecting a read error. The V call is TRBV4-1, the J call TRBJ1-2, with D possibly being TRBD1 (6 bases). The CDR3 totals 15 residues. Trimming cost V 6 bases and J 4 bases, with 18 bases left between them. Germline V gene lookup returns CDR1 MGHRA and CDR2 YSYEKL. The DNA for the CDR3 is TGCGCCAGCAGTCCTTGGACAGCCCAAACCTATGGCTACACCCTC. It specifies CASSPWTAQTYGYTL.

In DNA form, the CDR3 reads TGTGCCAGCAGTAGAGCGGGAGGGATCTACGAGCAGTACTTC. This sequence encodes CASSRAGGIYEQYF. This chain uses TRBV2 with TRBJ2-7; 10 nucleotides agree with TRBD2. The germline gives CDR1 SNHLY, CDR2 FYNNEI. This CDR3 is 14 amino acids long. The V and J ends lost 5 bases and 3 bases, in that order; junction bases with no gene match: 4.

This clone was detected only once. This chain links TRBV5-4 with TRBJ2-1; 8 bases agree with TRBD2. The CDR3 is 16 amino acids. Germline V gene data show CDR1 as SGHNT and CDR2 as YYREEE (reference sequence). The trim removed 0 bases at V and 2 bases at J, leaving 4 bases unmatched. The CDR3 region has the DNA TGTGCCAGCAGCTTGGCGGGGGGGGGCGCCTACAATGAGCAGTTCTTC. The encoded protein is CASSLAGGGAYNEQFF. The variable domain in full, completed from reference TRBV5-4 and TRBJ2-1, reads ETGVTQSPTHLIKTRGQQVTLRCSSQSGHNTVSWYQQALGQGPQFIFQYYREEENGRGNFPPRFSGLQFPNYSSELNVNALELDDSALYLCASSLAGGGAYNEQFFGPGTRLTVL.